This T cell receptor beta chain was captured in a study of cytomegalovirus exposure and HLA in healthy donors. The study, taken as a whole, reports: The CMV antigen specificity of three CMV-associated chains was confirmed through in vitro analysis.

This clone was seen only a few times. What it binds is unknown. V lost 2 bases to trimming and J lost 7 bases; unmatched junction nucleotides: 9. The germline V gene encodes CDR1 ENHRY and CDR2 SYGVKD. CDR3 length: 15 residues. This PCR relied on a set of 60 Vbeta primers and 13 Jbeta primers. Clones were read by immunoSEQ multiplex PCR, and TCRdb kept only the in-frame ones, dropping some. Of approximately 130,000 clones in the sample, around 77% were seen once. The TCR was taken from a man aged 45-65 years in good health and CMV-seronegative. Sequenced material: PBMCs. The chain carries TRBV10-3 and TRBJ2-7, with 9 bases fitting TRBD1. The CDR3 region has the DNA TGTGCCATCAGTGAGCGGACAGGGGAAGTGCAAGAGCAGTACTTC. Amino acid sequence: CAISERTGEVQEQYF.